This passage covers 30 T cell receptor beta chains from one sample sequenced in a study of T cell repertoires in cytomegalovirus infection. TCRdb reanalysed the reads using MiXCR and keeps one entry per CDR3 protein. In the table there are some 940,000 distinct CDR3 sequences, roughly 30% of which are singletons. The antigens these receptors bind are not known. Here the sequenced sample was cultured CD8+ T cells from PBMCs, taken from culture after CMV antigen stimulation. The origin of the receptors is a human donor in good health (CMV status not recorded). Some clones in this sample may be carry-over from other donors' samples.

This clonotype turned up a few times. CDR3 amino acids: CATWTILRVDTQYF. The CDR3, as DNA: TGTGCAACCTGGACAATTCTCAGGGTAGATACGCAGTATTTT. The chain employs TRBV7-6 and TRBJ2-3, with D perhaps TRBD1 (5 bases). Germline V gives CDR1 SGHVS, CDR2 FNYEAQ. This CDR3 has 14 residues.

This clonotype was observed at least ten times. V is TRBV9 and J is TRBJ2-3, with D perhaps matching TRBD2 (5 bases). CDR1 and CDR2 (germline): SGDLS, YYNGEE. V lost 4 bases to trimming and J lost 4 bases, with 10 bases between them. The CDR3 totals 13 residues. The DNA of the CDR3 is TGTGCCAGCAGCACGGAGGTCCCAGATACGCAGTATTTT. This encodes CASSTEVPDTQYF.

This clonotype was counted at least ten times. The chain has TRBV7-9 and TRBJ1-1; D call uncertain. CDR3 size: 15 residues. Germline values: CDR1 SEHNR, CDR2 FQNEAQ (reference sequence). Trimming left V 5 bases short and J 7 bases short, with 20 bases between. The CDR3 region has the DNA TGTGCCAGCAGCCCTAGTGGTGCGCGACAATTTGAAGCTTTCTTT. Its protein product is CASSPSGARQFEAFF.

This clonotype was seen more than once but under ten times. The rearrangement uses TRBV4-1 and TRBJ1-2; D is perhaps TRBD1 (5 bases). The CDR3 sequence is 17 residues long. Germline CDR1 and CDR2: MGHRA and YSYEKL. Deletions cut 0 bases from V and 8 bases from J, with 22 bases between. The CDR3 region is CASSQEIHQGALWGYTF. CDR3 coding DNA: TGCGCCAGCAGCCAAGAGATCCATCAAGGGGCCCTCTGGGGCTACACCTTC.

The rearrangement uses TRBV27 and TRBJ2-2, with 8 bases lining up with TRBD1. Germline CDR1 MNHEY, CDR2 SMNVEV (reference sequence). The CDR3 spans 13 residues. V lost 6 bases, J lost 6 bases, and 3 bases stayed unmatched. The CDR3 sequence: CASRDRVAGELFF. As DNA, the CDR3 is TGTGCCAGCAGGGACAGGGTAGCCGGGGAGCTGTTTTTT.

The chain uses TRBV4-1 and TRBJ2-3, with D unclear. CDR3 length: 16 amino acids. The germline CDR1 and CDR2 sequences are MGHRA and YSYEKL. V was trimmed by 3 bases and J by 0 bases, leaving 13 bases between them. CDR3 coding DNA: TGCGCCAGCAGCCACCCCAAAGGGTCTAGCACAGATACGCAGTATTTT. This sequence encodes CASSHPKGSSTDTQYF.

This clonotype has just a few counts. The rearrangement links TRBV7-9 to TRBJ1-2; D is uncertain. Trimming removed 9 bases at V and 7 bases at J, with 18 bases between. Germline assignment: CDR1 SEHNR and CDR2 FQNEAQ (reference sequence). CDR3 size: 13 residues. The CDR3 bases are TGTGCCAGTAGAAACGGAGAATCTGGTGGCTACACCTTC. Its translation is CASRNGESGGYTF. The full variable domain, with the rest looked up from reference TRBV7-9 and TRBJ1-2, is DTGVSQNPRHKITKRGQNVTFRCDPISEHNRLYWYRQTLGQGPEFLTYFQNEAQLEKSRLLSDRFSAERPKGSFSTLEIQRTEQGDSAMYLCASRNGESGGYTFGSGTRLTVV.

The V gene is TRBV29-1, the J gene TRBJ2-2; D might be TRBD1 or TRBD2, each matching 5 bases. CDR1 is SQVTM and CDR2 is ANQGSEA in the germline V gene. The CDR3 loop spans 13 amino acids. V was clipped by 7 bases and J by 3 bases, with 12 bases between them. As DNA, the CDR3 is TGCAGCGCTGGTGTGGGGGACACCGGGGAGCTGTTTTTT. This encodes CSAGVGDTGELFF.

This clonotype was detected a few times. The chain uses TRBV4-3 and TRBJ2-5, with D possibly being TRBD1 (6 bases). Trimming removed 0 bases from V and 4 bases from J, with 12 bases in between. CDR3 length: 15 residues. Germline CDR1 reads LGHNA; CDR2 reads YSLEER. DNA of the CDR3: TGCGCCAGCAGCCAAGATGTGGGGGCGGGAGAGACCCAGTACTTC. Its protein is CASSQDVGAGETQYF.

This clonotype was observed a few times. This sequence joins TRBV7-2 and TRBJ1-1; no reliable D call. The CDR3 is 13 residues long. Germline loops: CDR1 SGHTA, CDR2 FQGNSA. Trimming cost V 8 bases and J 5 bases, with 15 bases left between them. The CDR3 sequence is CASWRGVGTEAFF. The CDR3 DNA follows: TGTGCCAGCTGGCGAGGCGTGGGGACTGAAGCTTTCTTT.

This clonotype has at least ten counts. This rearrangement joins TRBV7-6 to TRBJ2-6; 11 bases agree with TRBD2. The CDR3 is 22 amino acids. The germline V gene has CDR1 SGHVS and CDR2 FNYEAQ. The J segment lost 1 base and the V segment lost 2 bases, leaving 16 bases of the junction unmatched. CDR3 nucleotide sequence: TGTGCCAGCAGCTTAAATCCACTACTAGCGGGGGCCCCCGAGTCTGGGGCCAACGTCCTGACTTTC. This sequence encodes CASSLNPLLAGAPESGANVLTF.

This clonotype has at least ten counts. The V and J genes are TRBV7-2 and TRBJ1-5; D not certain. The V gene lost 4 bases and the J gene lost 5 bases, with 12 bases spanning the gap. Germline CDR1 and CDR2: SGHTA and FQGNSA. This CDR3 has 14 amino acids. The CDR3 region is CASSSPATDQPQHF. The CDR3 region has the DNA TGTGCCAGCAGCTCCCCAGCCACCGATCAGCCCCAGCATTTT. Full variable domain (outside the CDR3, taken from reference TRBV7-2 and TRBJ1-5): GAGVSQSPSNKVTEKGKDVELRCDPISGHTALYWYRQSLGQGLEFLIYFQGNSAPDKSGLPSDRFSAERTGGSVSTLTIQRTQQEDSAVYLCASSSPATDQPQHFGDGTRLSIL.

This clonotype was picked up a small number of times. The CDR3 DNA is TGTGCCAGCAGTTACTCGGTGGGGGCCACTGAAGCTTTCTTT. Its protein product is CASSYSVGATEAFF. The chain has TRBV6-2 or TRBV6-3 and TRBJ1-1; D is possibly TRBD1 (6 bases). The CDR3 has 14 amino acids. The V end lost 0 bases, the J end lost 4 bases, and 9 bases lay between the germline ends. Looked up from germline, CDR1 is MNHEY and CDR2 is SVGEGT.

This clonotype was seen a few times. The chain has TRBV6-6 and TRBJ1-4, with D possibly TRBD1 on 6 matching bases. V gave up 0 bases and J gave up 4 bases, with 18 bases separating them. The CDR3 sequence is 18 residues long. Germline V lookup: CDR1 MNHNY, CDR2 SVGAGI (reference sequence). Written as DNA, the CDR3 is TGTGCCAGCAGTTACTCGGCTCAACCCAGGGGCAATAATGAAAAACTGTTTTTT. Protein: CASSYSAQPRGNNEKLFF.

V is TRBV14 and J is TRBJ2-7; D call uncertain. CDR3 length: 14 amino acids. V gave up 6 bases and J gave up 4 bases, with 16 bases separating them. CDR1 is SGHDN and CDR2 is FVKESK in the germline V gene. The CDR3 DNA follows: TGTGCCAGCAGTGTTCGGACCGGCGGTTACGAGCAGTACTTC. This gives the protein CASSVRTGGYEQYF.

This clonotype was seen a handful of times. CDR3 residues: CASSQQRNTEAFF. The CDR3 DNA is TGTGCCAGCAGTCAACAGCGGAACACTGAAGCTTTCTTT. V usage is TRBV6-2 or TRBV6-3 and J usage is TRBJ1-1, with D unclear. Germline V gene sequence: CDR1 MNHEY, CDR2 SVGEGT. V shed 5 bases and J shed 1 base, with 8 bases lying between them. The CDR3 is made up of 13 amino acids.

This clonotype occurred a few times. This rearrangement joins TRBV12-3 or TRBV12-4 to TRBJ1-1; D remains unclear. The CDR3 extends over 14 amino acids. V shed 3 bases and J shed 5 bases, with 13 bases lying between them. The CDR3 here is CASSFLVAVTEAFF. CDR3 DNA: TGTGCCAGCAGTTTTTTAGTGGCGGTGACTGAAGCTTTCTTT.

This clonotype has a handful of counts. This chain uses TRBV27 with TRBJ1-1, with D hard to call. The CDR3 is 13 residues long. CDR1 is MNHEY, CDR2 SMNVEV, per germline (reference sequence). The V gene lost 5 bases and the J gene lost 4 bases, with 11 bases spanning the gap. This CDR3 is CASSPLVPTEAFF. The DNA for the CDR3 is TGTGCCAGCAGTCCCCTCGTCCCCACTGAAGCTTTCTTT.

This clonotype was counted a single time. The J gene is TRBJ1-6, the V gene TRBV9; 9 nucleotides agree with TRBD1. Germline assignment: CDR1 SGDLS and CDR2 YYNGEE. The CDR3 totals 17 residues. Trimming took 0 bases from V and 7 from J; bases not matched to a gene: 8. In nucleotides, the CDR3 is TGTGCCAGCAGCGTAGCCCTCGGGACAGGGACCAATTCACCCCTCCACTTT. Its protein is CASSVALGTGTNSPLHF.

This clonotype was seen only once. This chain connects TRBV5-4 to TRBJ2-7, with 7 bases identical to TRBD1. The CDR3 sequence is 15 residues long. V was pared by 1 base and J by 2 bases, with 6 bases of the junction left unmatched. Germline V gene sequence: CDR1 SGHNT, CDR2 YYREEE (reference sequence). CDR3 in DNA: TGTGCCAGCAGCTTGAGGGGACAGCTACCCTACGAGCAGTACGTC. Translated, it gives CASSLRGQLPYEQYV.

This clonotype has only a few counts. The chain employs TRBV4-1 and TRBJ1-4, with 9 bases matching TRBD1. Germline CDR1 reads MGHRA; CDR2 reads YSYEKL. The CDR3 spans 13 residues. Germline trimming cut 8 bases from V and 4 bases from J; bases unmatched to any gene: 2. CDR3: CASWDRDNEKLFF. In DNA form, the CDR3 reads TGCGCCAGCTGGGACAGGGATAATGAAAAACTGTTTTTT.

The table lists this clonotype with a count of one. V gene TRBV6-1 combines with J gene TRBJ1-5; the D is unclear. Germline V gene lookup returns CDR1 MNHNS and CDR2 SASEGT. The CDR3 contains 15 residues. V was shortened by 1 base and J by 1 base, with 8 bases between the two germline ends. The CDR3 reads CASSEEGLSNQPQHF. CDR3 DNA: TGTGCCAGCAGTGAAGAAGGCCTCAGCAATCAGCCCCAGCATTTT.

The rearrangement uses TRBV24-1 and TRBJ2-2; D remains ambiguous. This CDR3 has 16 residues. Trimming cost V 0 bases and J 1 base, with 8 bases left between them. From germline, CDR1 is KGHDR and CDR2 SFDVKD. CDR3 bases: TGTGCCACCAGTGATTTGCGGGCTGGGAACACCGGGGAGCTGTTTTTT. Translating it yields CATSDLRAGNTGELFF.

This rearrangement joins TRBV28 to TRBJ2-3; 9 positions agree with TRBD2. CDR1 is MDHEN, CDR2 SYDVKM, per germline. The CDR3 loop spans 15 amino acids. V lost 6 bases, J lost 0 bases, and 4 bases stayed unmatched. CDR3 sequence: CASRLLAGSTDTQYF. CDR3 nucleotide sequence: TGTGCCAGCAGGCTTCTAGCGGGGAGCACAGATACGCAGTATTTT.

This clonotype occurred many times. The chain uses TRBV6-1 and TRBJ2-7, with D hard to call. Germline V lookup: CDR1 MNHNS, CDR2 SASEGT. The CDR3 runs 14 residues. The V and J ends lost 5 bases and 0 bases respectively, with 11 bases between them. The CDR3 loop is CASSTEYGSYEQYV. In nucleotides, the CDR3 is TGTGCCAGCAGTACAGAGTATGGCTCCTACGAGCAGTACGTC.

This rearrangement joins TRBV27 to TRBJ2-7; D is uncertain. V shed 3 bases and J shed 3 bases, with 12 bases lying between them. Germline CDR1 and CDR2: MNHEY and SMNVEV (reference sequence). This CDR3 comprises 14 residues. The CDR3 sequence is CASSFGLGNYEQYF. DNA of the CDR3: TGTGCCAGCAGTTTTGGGCTGGGGAACTACGAGCAGTACTTC.

This clonotype has just a few counts. The V call is TRBV7-3, the J call TRBJ2-2, with 7 positions matching TRBD1. Germline V CDR1 and CDR2: SGHTA, FQGTGA. Trimming cost V 7 bases and J 4 bases; bases outside gene matches: 15. The CDR3 is 17 amino acids. CDR3 sequence reads: CASMVSYGTGVTGELFF. The CDR3 DNA is TGTGCCAGCATGGTGTCTTACGGTACAGGGGTCACCGGGGAGCTGTTTTTT.

Only a few counts were recorded for this clonotype. The rearrangement links TRBV14 to TRBJ2-3; possible D gene TRBD1, 6 bases. Germline CDR1 is SGHDN and CDR2 is FVKESK. This CDR3 comprises 17 residues. V was pared by 7 bases and J by 1 base, with 21 bases between. Here the CDR3 DNA reads TGTGCCAGCACCCCCTTTGGGGGCCGCGGGCGCACAGATACGCAGTATTTT. Encoded protein: CASTPFGGRGRTDTQYF.

The rearrangement uses TRBV25-1 and TRBJ2-7; 8 nucleotides match TRBD1. This CDR3 comprises 14 residues. Germline assignment: CDR1 MGHDK and CDR2 SYGVNS. V trimming: 8 bases; J trimming: 5 bases; junction bases outside the gene matches: 11. This chain's CDR3 is CASGVETGVNEQYF. The CDR3 DNA follows: TGTGCCAGCGGCGTCGAGACAGGGGTCAACGAGCAGTACTTC.

This clonotype was counted a few times. The rearrangement links TRBV19 to TRBJ2-2; 8 bases are shared with TRBD2. J gave up 0 bases and V 5 bases, and 5 bases lay outside the gene matches. CDR3 length: 16 amino acids. Germline CDR1 is LNHDA and CDR2 is SQIVND (reference sequence). The CDR3 DNA reads TGTGCCAGTAGTGGGCCGGGACTAGCGAACACCGGGGAGCTGTTTTTT. Translating gives CASSGPGLANTGELFF.